These 30 T cell receptor beta chains share one sample of origin, sequenced in a study of CXCR3-negative and CXCR3-positive naive CD8 T cells. TRB cDNA was prepared as libraries by UMI-labeled 5' RACE. TCRdb reprocessed the 5' RACE reads, keeping one entry per CDR3 protein, no DNA. Its listing shows some 25,000 distinct CDR3 sequences. The sequencing input was naive CXCR3- CD8+ T cells from blood. Subset described: CD45RO-CCR7+CD27+CD95- naive CD8+ T cells lacking CXCR3 (TNR3-). The receptors were gathered from a human donor in good health. Some clones in this sample may be carry-over from other donors' samples.

The V gene is TRBV7-9, the J gene TRBJ2-3. The germline V gene encodes CDR1 SEHNR and CDR2 FQNEAQ (reference sequence). This CDR3 spans 14 amino acids. The CDR3 loop is CASSLVASTDTQYF.

The V gene is TRBV20-1, the J gene TRBJ2-7; TCRdb proposes TRBD2, but this gene call is untestable without DNA. Germline CDR1 is DFQATT and CDR2 is SNEGSKA (reference sequence). The CDR3 is 16 amino acids. The CDR3 sequence: CSARGLAGRSFYEQYF.

The chain recombines TRBV7-7 with TRBJ2-1; absent DNA, TCRdb's TRBD1 call cannot be checked. Germline V gives CDR1 SSHAT, CDR2 FNYEAQ (reference sequence). The CDR3 is 13 residues long. Here the CDR3 reads CASSLFRWAEQFF.

This chain uses TRBV7-9 with TRBJ2-3; TCRdb outputs TRBD2, but without DNA this stays unchecked. CDR1 SEHNR and CDR2 FQNEAQ come from the germline V gene (reference sequence). The CDR3 sequence is 15 residues long. The CDR3 reads CASSGGGDRTDTQYF. Full variable domain (rest looked up from reference TRBV7-9 and TRBJ2-3): DTGVSQNPRHKITKRGQNVTFRCDPISEHNRLYWYRQTLGQGPEFLTYFQNEAQLEKSRLLSDRFSAERPKGSFSTLEIQRTEQGDSAMYLCASSGGGDRTDTQYFGPGTRLTVL.

This chain joins TRBV6-2 or TRBV6-3 and TRBJ2-7. Germline V CDR1 and CDR2: MNHEY, SVGEGT. The CDR3 spans 14 residues. The CDR3 protein is CASSAREDSYEQYF.

V and J are TRBV7-3 and TRBJ2-5. From germline, CDR1 is SGHTA and CDR2 FQGTGA. The CDR3 totals 15 residues. CDR3 region: CASSLTGSNQETQYF. The full variable domain, its missing parts supplied by reference TRBV7-3 and TRBJ2-5, is GAGVSQTPSNKVTEKGKYVELRCDPISGHTALYWYRQSLGQGPEFLIYFQGTGAADDSGLPNDRFFAVRPEGSVSTLKIQRTERGDSAVYLCASSLTGSNQETQYFGPGTRLLVL.

V and J are TRBV20-1 and TRBJ1-6. This CDR3 has 15 amino acids. Looked up from germline, CDR1 is DFQATT and CDR2 is SNEGSKA (reference sequence). The CDR3 sequence: CSAREEGRASSPLHF.

The gene calls are TRBV15 and TRBJ1-5. This CDR3 has 13 residues. Germline CDR1 LNHNV, CDR2 YYDKDF (reference sequence). The CDR3 here is CATRDRWDQPQHF. The entire variable domain, with the rest obtained from reference TRBV15 and TRBJ1-5, is as follows: DAMVIQNPRYQVTQFGKPVTLSCSQTLNHNVMYWYQQKSSQAPKLLFHYYDKDFNNEADTPDNFQSRRPNTSFCFLDIRSPGLGDTAMYLCATRDRWDQPQHFGDGTRLSIL.

The V call is TRBV29-1, the J call TRBJ1-1. CDR1 and CDR2 from the germline V gene are SQVTM and ANQGSEA. This CDR3 comprises 12 residues. CDR3 residues: CGTLTAGTEAFF.

The chain combines TRBV12-3 or TRBV12-4 with TRBJ2-1; with no DNA, the TCRdb D assignment of TRBD2 cannot be verified. This CDR3 has 11 residues. This CDR3 is CASSWGGEQFF.

This rearrangement joins TRBV5-1 to TRBJ2-7; the TRBD1 assignment by TCRdb is unverifiable without DNA. The CDR3 contains 17 residues. Germline-derived CDR1 and CDR2 are SGHRS and YFSETQ. CDR3: CASSAGTGGFGPYEQYF.

This chain uses TRBV27 with TRBJ2-1; the D call of TRBD1 rests on TCRdb alone, since no DNA is present to check it. The V gene's germline CDR1 is MNHEY and CDR2 SMNVEV (reference sequence). The CDR3 runs to 14 residues. The CDR3 region is CASSIYQGSDEQFF.

The rearrangement joins TRBV27 to TRBJ2-1; the D gene TCRdb calls, TRBD1, cannot be checked with no DNA. Germline CDR1 and CDR2: MNHEY and SMNVEV (reference sequence). CDR3 size: 12 residues. The CDR3 region is CASGEQGNEQFF.

The chain uses TRBV6-2 or TRBV6-3 and TRBJ2-4; TCRdb's D gene call, TRBD1, goes unchecked for lack of DNA. The germline gives CDR1 MNHEY, CDR2 SVGEGT. This CDR3 comprises 11 residues. The CDR3 spells CASSSVDIQYF.

The chain recombines TRBV7-9 with TRBJ2-7. CDR1 is SEHNR and CDR2 is FQNEAQ in the germline V gene (reference sequence). The CDR3 is 12 amino acids. CDR3 residues: CASSLGVYEQYF. Full variable domain (rest looked up from reference TRBV7-9 and TRBJ2-7): DTGVSQNPRHKITKRGQNVTFRCDPISEHNRLYWYRQTLGQGPEFLTYFQNEAQLEKSRLLSDRFSAERPKGSFSTLEIQRTEQGDSAMYLCASSLGVYEQYFGPGTRLTVT.

The chain recombines TRBV11-2 with TRBJ2-2; TCRdb selects TRBD2, and the lack of DNA leaves this call unchecked. CDR3 length equals 13 residues. Looked up from germline, CDR1 is SGHAT and CDR2 is FQNNGV. This CDR3 is CATGGANTGELFF.

The gene calls are TRBV29-1 and TRBJ1-6; TCRdb names TRBD1, which stays unverified in the absence of DNA. Per germline, CDR1 SQVTM and CDR2 ANQGSEA. CDR3 length: 14 residues. CDR3 loop: CSAQEGGDNSPLHF.

This chain links TRBV29-1 with TRBJ2-1; TCRdb's D call of TRBD2 is untestable without DNA. The CDR3 runs to 13 residues. Germline CDR1 is SQVTM and CDR2 is ANQGSEA. The CDR3 sequence: CSGLAGRYNERFF.

This chain joins TRBV13 and TRBJ2-5; absent DNA, TCRdb's TRBD2 call cannot be checked. The germline gives CDR1 PRHDT, CDR2 FYEKMQ (reference sequence). The CDR3 contains 14 residues. The CDR3 protein is CASTTSGTQETQYF.

The chain joins TRBV29-1 to TRBJ2-1; TCRdb's D gene call, TRBD2, goes unchecked for lack of DNA. The germline gives CDR1 SQVTM, CDR2 ANQGSEA. There are 14 residues in the CDR3. CDR3 protein: CSVAVAGGRNEQFF.

V and J are TRBV7-8 and TRBJ1-6; TCRdb outputs TRBD1, but without DNA this stays unchecked. The CDR3 has 18 amino acids. CDR1 SGHVS and CDR2 FQNEAQ come from the germline V gene. CDR3 sequence reads: CASSLGRGFSSYNSPLHF.

The chain joins TRBV29-1 to TRBJ2-1; checking the TCRdb D call of TRBD2 is not possible without DNA. The germline CDR1 and CDR2 sequences are SQVTM and ANQGSEA. This CDR3 is 15 amino acids long. This CDR3 is CSVEASGIGLNEQFF.

This chain joins TRBV28 and TRBJ2-3; TCRdb names TRBD2, which stays unverified in the absence of DNA. There are 15 residues in the CDR3. Germline CDR1 is MDHEN and CDR2 is SYDVKM. This CDR3 is CASSQSGHGTDTQYF.

The chain links TRBV12-5 to TRBJ1-5. Germline loops: CDR1 LGHNT, CDR2 FRNRAP. The CDR3 covers 13 residues. The CDR3 sequence is CASGLGSNQPQHF.

The V and J genes are TRBV5-1 and TRBJ1-1; the D call of TRBD1 rests on TCRdb alone, since no DNA is present to check it. The germline V gene has CDR1 SGHRS and CDR2 YFSETQ. This CDR3 is built from 15 residues. CDR3 region: CASSPRDSPNTEAFF.

CDR3 sequence: CASSLEVGRTGIEAFF. The chain couples TRBV5-1 to TRBJ1-1. Germline CDR1 is SGHRS and CDR2 is YFSETQ. CDR3 length: 16 residues.

The chain combines TRBV29-1 with TRBJ1-2; TCRdb calls TRBD1, which cannot be checked without DNA. The germline gives CDR1 SQVTM, CDR2 ANQGSEA. The CDR3 has 13 amino acids. CDR3 region: CSAISGSGHGYTF.

This rearrangement joins TRBV15 to TRBJ1-2. CDR1 LNHNV and CDR2 YYDKDF come from the germline V gene (reference sequence). The CDR3 spans 15 residues. The CDR3 loop is CATRNTDGRNYGYTF.

The chain links TRBV20-1 to TRBJ1-2; absent DNA, TCRdb's TRBD1 call cannot be checked. Per the germline V gene, CDR1 is DFQATT and CDR2 is SNEGSKA (reference sequence). The CDR3 runs to 13 residues. CDR3 sequence: CSARDPTAQGYTF.

V and J are TRBV29-1 and TRBJ2-7; as DNA is missing, the TRBD1 call by TCRdb cannot be tested. This CDR3 contains 15 residues. Germline loops: CDR1 SQVTM, CDR2 ANQGSEA. CDR3 sequence: CSVVGGSTFSYEQYF.